Sequencing of this T cell receptor (beta chain) was carried out in a study of regulatory dendritic cells for organ transplantation. Overall study findings and caveats: Naive T cells showed high diversity, memory cells less, memory CD8+ least.

Data came from immunoSEQ multiplex PCR; TCRdb stores just in-frame clones and leaves some out. The sample contains 20,000 or so clones, less than 90% of which appear only once. Sorted T cells were CFSE-labeled and cultured 5 days with allogeneic regulatory or mature dendritic cells at 1:10. Memory T cells were CD45RO+, naive were CD45RA+, sorted by FACS. A word on this clone: Its antigen is not identified. One end of the junction varies from germline; a read error may be responsible.

From germline, CDR1 is SEHNR and CDR2 FQNEAQ (reference sequence). CDR3 size: 12 residues. Sequences were obtained from naive CD4+ T cells from blood cultured with dendritic cells. Subset: CD45RA+ naive T cells. This sequence joins TRBV7-9 and TRBJ1-2; no definite D call. This TCR derives from a human donor in good health. This CDR3 is CANSKEGGGYTF. The CDR3 region has the DNA TGTGCCAACAGCAAAGAGGGTGGTGGCTACACCTTC.